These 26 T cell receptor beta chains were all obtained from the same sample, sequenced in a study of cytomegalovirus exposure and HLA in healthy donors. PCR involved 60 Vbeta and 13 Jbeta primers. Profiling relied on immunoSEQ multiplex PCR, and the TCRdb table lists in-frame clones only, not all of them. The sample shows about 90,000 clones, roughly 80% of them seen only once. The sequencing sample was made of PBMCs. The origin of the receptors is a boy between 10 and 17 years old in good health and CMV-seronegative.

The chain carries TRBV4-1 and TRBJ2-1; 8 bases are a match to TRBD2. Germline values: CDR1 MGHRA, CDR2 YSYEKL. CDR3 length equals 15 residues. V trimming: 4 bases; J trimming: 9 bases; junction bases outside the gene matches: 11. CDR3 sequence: CASSPTGTRFSEQFF. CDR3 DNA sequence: TGCGCCAGCAGCCCCACCGGGACTAGATTTTCTGAGCAGTTCTTC.

Here the CDR3 DNA reads TGTGCCTGGAGTTCGTCCTACGAGCAGTACTTC. Its protein is CAWSSSYEQYF. The V and J genes are TRBV30 and TRBJ2-7; D gene uncertain. Trimming removed 2 bases from V and 1 base from J, with 3 bases in between. The CDR3 contains 11 residues. Germline CDR1 is GTSNPN and CDR2 is SVGIG (reference sequence).

The CDR3 nucleotides are TGTGCCAGCAGTGCAGGGTCCGGAAACACCATATATTTT. Encoded protein: CASSAGSGNTIYF. The chain couples TRBV2 to TRBJ1-3, with a tentative D call TRBD1 (5 bases). With 4 bases removed from V and 4 bases from J, the gap between germline ends came to 8 bases. This CDR3 comprises 13 residues. Germline loops: CDR1 SNHLY, CDR2 FYNNEI. The full variable domain, in which reference TRBV2 and TRBJ1-3 provide the parts outside the CDR3, is EPEVTQTPSHQVTQMGQEVILRCVPISNHLYFYWYRQILGQKVEFLVSFYNNEISEKSEIFDDQFSVERPDGSNFTLKIRSTKLEDSAMYFCASSAGSGNTIYFGEGSWLTVV.

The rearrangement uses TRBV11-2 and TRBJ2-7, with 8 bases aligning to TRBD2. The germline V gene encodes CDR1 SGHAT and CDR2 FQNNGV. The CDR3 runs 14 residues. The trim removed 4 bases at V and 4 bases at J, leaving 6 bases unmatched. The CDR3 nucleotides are TGTGCCAGCAGCTGGTGGACTAGCCAATACGAGCAGTACTTC. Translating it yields CASSWWTSQYEQYF. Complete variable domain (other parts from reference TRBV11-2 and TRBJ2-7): EAGVAQSPRYKIIEKRQSVAFWCNPISGHATLYWYQQILGQGPKLLIQFQNNGVVDDSQLPKDRFSAERLKGVDSTLKIQPAKLEDSAVYLCASSWWTSQYEQYFGPGTRLTVT.

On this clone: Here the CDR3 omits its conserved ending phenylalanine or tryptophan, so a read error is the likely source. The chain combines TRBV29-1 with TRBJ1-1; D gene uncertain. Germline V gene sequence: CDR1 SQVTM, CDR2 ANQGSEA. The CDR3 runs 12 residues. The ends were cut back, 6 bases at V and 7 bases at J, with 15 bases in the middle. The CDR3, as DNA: TGCAGCGTCACGGCCCCGGGATTTGAAGCTTTCGTT. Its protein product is CSVTAPGFEAFV.

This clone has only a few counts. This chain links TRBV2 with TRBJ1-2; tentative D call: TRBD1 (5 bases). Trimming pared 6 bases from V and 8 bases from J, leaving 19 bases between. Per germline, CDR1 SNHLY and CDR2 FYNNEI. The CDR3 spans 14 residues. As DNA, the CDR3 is TGTGCCAGCAGCCCGTTCTTGGACAAGATCGGCTACACCTTC. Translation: CASSPFLDKIGYTF.

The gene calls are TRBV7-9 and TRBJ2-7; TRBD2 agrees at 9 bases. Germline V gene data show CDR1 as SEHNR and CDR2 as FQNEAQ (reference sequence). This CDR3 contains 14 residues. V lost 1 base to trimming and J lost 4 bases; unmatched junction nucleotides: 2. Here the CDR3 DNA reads TGTGCCAGCAGCTTAGGACTAGCGGAGTACGAGCAGTACTTC. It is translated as CASSLGLAEYEQYF.

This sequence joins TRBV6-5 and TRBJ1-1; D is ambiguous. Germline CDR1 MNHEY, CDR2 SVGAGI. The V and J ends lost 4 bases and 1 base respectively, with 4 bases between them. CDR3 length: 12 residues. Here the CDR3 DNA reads TGTGCCAGCAGTTCGAGGAACACTGAAGCTTTCTTT. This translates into CASSSRNTEAFF.

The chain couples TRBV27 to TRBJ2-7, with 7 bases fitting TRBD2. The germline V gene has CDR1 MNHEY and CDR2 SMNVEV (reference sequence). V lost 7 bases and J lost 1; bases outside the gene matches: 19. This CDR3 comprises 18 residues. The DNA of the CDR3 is TGTGCCAGCACCCCCCTTGGGAGGGTGGCCTCCACTTCCTACGAGCAGTACTTC. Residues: CASTPLGRVASTSYEQYF.

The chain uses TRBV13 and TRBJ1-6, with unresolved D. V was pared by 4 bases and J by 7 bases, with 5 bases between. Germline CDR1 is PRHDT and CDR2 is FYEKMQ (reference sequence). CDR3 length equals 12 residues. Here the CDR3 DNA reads TGTGCCAGCAGCTATAGAAATTCACCCCTCCACTTT. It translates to CASSYRNSPLHF. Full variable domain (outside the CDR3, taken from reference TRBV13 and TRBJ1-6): AAGVIQSPRHLIKEKRETATLKCYPIPRHDTVYWYQQGPGQDPQFLISFYEKMQSDKGSIPDRFSAQQFSDYHSELNMSSLELGDSALYFCASSYRNSPLHFGNGTRLTVT.

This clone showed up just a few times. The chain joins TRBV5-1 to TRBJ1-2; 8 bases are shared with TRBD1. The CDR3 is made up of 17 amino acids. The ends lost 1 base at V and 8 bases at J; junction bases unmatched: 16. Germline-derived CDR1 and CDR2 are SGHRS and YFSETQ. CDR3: CASSLLGQAARVEGYTF. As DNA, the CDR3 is TGCGCCAGCAGCTTGTTGGGACAGGCGGCGCGAGTCGAAGGCTACACCTTC.

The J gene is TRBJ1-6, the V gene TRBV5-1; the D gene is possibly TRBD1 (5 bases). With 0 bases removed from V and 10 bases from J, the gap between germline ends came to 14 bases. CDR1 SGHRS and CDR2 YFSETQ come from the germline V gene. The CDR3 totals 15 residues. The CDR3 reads CASSLVWGEESPLHF. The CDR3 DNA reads TGCGCCAGCAGCTTGGTTTGGGGGGAGGAATCACCCCTCCACTTT.

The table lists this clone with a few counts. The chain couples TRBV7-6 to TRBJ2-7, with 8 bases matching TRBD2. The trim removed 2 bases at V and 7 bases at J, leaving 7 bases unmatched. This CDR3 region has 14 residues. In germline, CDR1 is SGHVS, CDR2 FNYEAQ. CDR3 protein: CASSLTAGVGEQYF. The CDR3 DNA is TGTGCCAGCAGCTTAACAGCGGGAGTAGGTGAGCAGTACTTC.

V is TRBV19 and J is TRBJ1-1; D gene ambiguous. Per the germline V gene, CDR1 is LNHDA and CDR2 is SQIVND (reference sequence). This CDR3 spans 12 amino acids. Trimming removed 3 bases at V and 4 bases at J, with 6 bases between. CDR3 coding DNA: TGTGCCAGTAGTATCTCCTCCACTGAAGCTTTCTTT. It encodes CASSISSTEAFF.

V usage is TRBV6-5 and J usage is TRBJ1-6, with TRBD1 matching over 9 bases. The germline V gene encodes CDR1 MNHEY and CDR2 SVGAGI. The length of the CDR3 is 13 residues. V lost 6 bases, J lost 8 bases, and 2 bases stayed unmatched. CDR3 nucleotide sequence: TGTGCCAGCAGACGACAGGGGGATTCACCCCTCCACTTT. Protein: CASRRQGDSPLHF.

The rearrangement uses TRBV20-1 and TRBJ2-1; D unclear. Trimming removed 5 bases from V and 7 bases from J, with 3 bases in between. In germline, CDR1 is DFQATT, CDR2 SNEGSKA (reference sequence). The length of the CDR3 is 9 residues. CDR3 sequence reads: CSAQNEQFF. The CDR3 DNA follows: TGCAGTGCTCAGAATGAGCAGTTCTTC.

This CDR3 is CASLDRGGYTF. DNA for the CDR3: TGTGCCAGCTTGGACAGGGGGGGCTACACCTTC. This chain joins TRBV6-5 and TRBJ1-2; TRBD1 agrees at 10 bases. The length of the CDR3 is 11 residues. Germline lookup yields CDR1 MNHEY and CDR2 SVGAGI. Trimming cost V 8 bases and J 8 bases; bases outside gene matches: 2.

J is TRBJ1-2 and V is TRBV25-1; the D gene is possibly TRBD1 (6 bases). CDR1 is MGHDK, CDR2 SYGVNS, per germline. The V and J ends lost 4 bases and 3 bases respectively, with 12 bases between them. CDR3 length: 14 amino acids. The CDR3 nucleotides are TGTGCCAGCAGTGGAGGGGGACGGGACTATGGCTACACCTTC. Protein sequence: CASSGGGRDYGYTF.

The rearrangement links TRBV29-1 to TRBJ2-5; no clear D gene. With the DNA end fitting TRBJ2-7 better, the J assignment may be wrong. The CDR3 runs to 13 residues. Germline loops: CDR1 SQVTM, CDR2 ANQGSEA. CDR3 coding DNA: TGCAGCGTTGAAGGAGCAGACTCCTACGAGCAGTACTTC. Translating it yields CSVEGADSYEQYF.

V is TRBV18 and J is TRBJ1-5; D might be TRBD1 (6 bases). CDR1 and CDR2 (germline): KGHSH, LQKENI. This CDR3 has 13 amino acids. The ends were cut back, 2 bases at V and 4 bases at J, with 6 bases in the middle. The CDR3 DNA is TGTGCCAGCTCACCAGGGACAAATCAGCCCCAGCATTTT. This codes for CASSPGTNQPQHF.

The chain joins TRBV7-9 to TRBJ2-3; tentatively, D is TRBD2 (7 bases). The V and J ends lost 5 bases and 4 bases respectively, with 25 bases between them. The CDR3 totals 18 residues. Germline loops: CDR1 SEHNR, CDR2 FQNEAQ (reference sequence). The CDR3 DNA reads TGTGCCAGCAGCCAAGCCAGAGTAGGGGGAGGGGCCCCAGATACGCAGTATTTT. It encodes CASSQARVGGGAPDTQYF. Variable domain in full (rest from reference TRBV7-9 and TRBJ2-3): DTGVSQNPRHKITKRGQNVTFRCDPISEHNRLYWYRQTLGQGPEFLTYFQNEAQLEKSRLLSDRFSAERPKGSFSTLEIQRTEQGDSAMYLCASSQARVGGGAPDTQYFGPGTRLTVL.

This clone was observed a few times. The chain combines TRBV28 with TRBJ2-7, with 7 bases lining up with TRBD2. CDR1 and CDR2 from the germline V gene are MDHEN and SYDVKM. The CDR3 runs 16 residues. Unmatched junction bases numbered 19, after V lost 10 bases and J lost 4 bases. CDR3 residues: CATLSPVGEGRYEQYF. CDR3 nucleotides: TGTGCCACGCTTTCCCCTGTCGGGGAGGGCCGGTACGAGCAGTACTTC. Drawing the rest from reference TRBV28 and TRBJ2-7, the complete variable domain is DVKVTQSSRYLVKRTGEKVFLECVQDMDHENMFWYRQDPGLGLRLIYFSYDVKMKEKGDIPEGYSVSREKKERFSLILESASTNQTSMYLCATLSPVGEGRYEQYFGPGTRLTVT.

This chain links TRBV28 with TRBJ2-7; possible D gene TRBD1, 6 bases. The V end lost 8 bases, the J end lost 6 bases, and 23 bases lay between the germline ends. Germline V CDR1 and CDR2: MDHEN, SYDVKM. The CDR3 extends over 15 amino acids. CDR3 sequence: CASLRTVGRYGEQYF. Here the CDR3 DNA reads TGTGCCAGCCTTCGGACAGTCGGCCGATACGGCGAGCAGTACTTC. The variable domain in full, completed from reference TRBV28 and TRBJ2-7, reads DVKVTQSSRYLVKRTGEKVFLECVQDMDHENMFWYRQDPGLGLRLIYFSYDVKMKEKGDIPEGYSVSREKKERFSLILESASTNQTSMYLCASLRTVGRYGEQYFGPGTRLTVT.

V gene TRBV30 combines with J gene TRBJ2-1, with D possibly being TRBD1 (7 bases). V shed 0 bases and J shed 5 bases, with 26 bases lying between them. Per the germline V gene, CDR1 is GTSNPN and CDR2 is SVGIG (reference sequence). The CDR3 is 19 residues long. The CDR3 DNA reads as TGTGCCTGGAGTGTAGCCAGTTCCGAGACCAGGGGGGTAAACAATGAGCAGTTCTTC. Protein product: CAWSVASSETRGVNNEQFF.

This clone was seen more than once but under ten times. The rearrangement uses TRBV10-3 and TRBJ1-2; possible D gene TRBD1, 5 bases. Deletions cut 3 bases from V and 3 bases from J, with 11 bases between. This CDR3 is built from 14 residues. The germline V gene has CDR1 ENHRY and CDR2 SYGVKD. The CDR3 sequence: CAISETPGDYGYTF. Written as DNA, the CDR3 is TGTGCCATCAGTGAAACCCCGGGGGACTATGGCTACACCTTC.

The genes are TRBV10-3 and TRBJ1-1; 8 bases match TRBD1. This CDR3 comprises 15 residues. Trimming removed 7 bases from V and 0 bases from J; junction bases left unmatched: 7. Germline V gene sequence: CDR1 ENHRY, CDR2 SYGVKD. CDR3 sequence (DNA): TGTGCCATCACTCACGGACAGGGAATGAACACTGAAGCTTTCTTT. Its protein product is CAITHGQGMNTEAFF.